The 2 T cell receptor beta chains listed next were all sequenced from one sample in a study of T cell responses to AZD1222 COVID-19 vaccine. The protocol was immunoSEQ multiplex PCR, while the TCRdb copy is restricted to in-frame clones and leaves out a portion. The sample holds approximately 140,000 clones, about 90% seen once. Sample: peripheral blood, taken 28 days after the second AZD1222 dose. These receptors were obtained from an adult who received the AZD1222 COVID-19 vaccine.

CDR3 nucleotides: TGTGCCAGCAGCGTAGTCGGAGGGGGAAGTCATACTGAAGCTTTCTTT. Its translation: CASSVVGGGSHTEAFF. This sequence joins TRBV9 and TRBJ1-1; perhaps TRBD1 as D (6 bases). The CDR3 spans 16 residues. Trimming removed 0 bases from V and 5 bases from J, with 17 bases in between. Looked up from germline, CDR1 is SGDLS and CDR2 is YYNGEE.

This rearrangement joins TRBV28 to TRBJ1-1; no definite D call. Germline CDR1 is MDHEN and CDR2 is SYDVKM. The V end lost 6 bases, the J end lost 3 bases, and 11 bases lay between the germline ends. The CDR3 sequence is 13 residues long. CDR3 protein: CASSSDGHTEAFF. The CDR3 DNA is TGTGCCAGCAGCTCCGACGGGCACACTGAAGCTTTCTTT.